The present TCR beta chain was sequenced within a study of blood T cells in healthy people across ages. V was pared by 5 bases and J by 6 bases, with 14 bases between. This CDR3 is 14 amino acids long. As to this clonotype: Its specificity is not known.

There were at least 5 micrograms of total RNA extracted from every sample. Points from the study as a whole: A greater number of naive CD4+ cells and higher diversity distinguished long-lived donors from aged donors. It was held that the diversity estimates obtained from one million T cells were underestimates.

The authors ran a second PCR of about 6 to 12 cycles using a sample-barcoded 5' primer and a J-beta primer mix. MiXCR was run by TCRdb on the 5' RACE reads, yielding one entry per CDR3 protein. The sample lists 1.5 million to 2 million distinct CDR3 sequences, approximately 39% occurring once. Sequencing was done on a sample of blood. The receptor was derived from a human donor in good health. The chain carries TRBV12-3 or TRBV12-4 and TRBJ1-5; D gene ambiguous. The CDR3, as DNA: TGTGCCAGCAGTCCACACCGGACGGGTCAGCCCCAGCATTTT. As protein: CASSPHRTGQPQHF.